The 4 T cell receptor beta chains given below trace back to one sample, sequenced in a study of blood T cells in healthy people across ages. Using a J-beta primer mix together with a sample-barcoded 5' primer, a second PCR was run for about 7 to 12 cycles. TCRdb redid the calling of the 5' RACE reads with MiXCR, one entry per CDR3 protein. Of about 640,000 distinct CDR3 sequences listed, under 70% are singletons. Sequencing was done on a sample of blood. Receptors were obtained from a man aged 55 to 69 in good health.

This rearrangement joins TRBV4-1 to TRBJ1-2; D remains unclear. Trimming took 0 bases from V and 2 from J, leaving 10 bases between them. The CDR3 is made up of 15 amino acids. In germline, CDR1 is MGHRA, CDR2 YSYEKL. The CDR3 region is CASSQDSTENYGYTF. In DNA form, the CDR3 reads TGCGCCAGCAGCCAAGATTCGACCGAGAACTATGGCTACACCTTC.

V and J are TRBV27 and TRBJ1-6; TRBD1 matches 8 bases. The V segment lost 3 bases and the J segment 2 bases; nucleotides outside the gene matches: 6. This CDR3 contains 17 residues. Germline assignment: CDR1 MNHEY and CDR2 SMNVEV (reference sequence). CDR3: CASSLGQGATYNSPLHF. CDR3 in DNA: TGTGCCAGCAGTTTGGGGCAGGGGGCTACCTATAATTCACCCCTCCACTTT.

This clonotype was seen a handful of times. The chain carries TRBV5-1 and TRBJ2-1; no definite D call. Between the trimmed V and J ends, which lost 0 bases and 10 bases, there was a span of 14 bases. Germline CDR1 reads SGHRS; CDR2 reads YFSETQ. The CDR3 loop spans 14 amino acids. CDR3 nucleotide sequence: TGCGCCAGCAGCTTGGTGGGGTGGGCCCGGGAGCAGTTCTTC. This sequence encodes CASSLVGWAREQFF. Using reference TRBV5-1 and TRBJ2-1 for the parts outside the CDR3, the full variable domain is KAGVTQTPRYLIKTRGQQVTLSCSPISGHRSVSWYQQTPGQGLQFLFEYFSETQRNKGNFPGRFSGRQFSNSRSEMNVSTLELGDSALYLCASSLVGWAREQFFGPGTRLTVL.

The CDR3 DNA reads TGCAGCGTTGAAGTGGTAGGAACAGAGACCCAGTACTTC. It encodes CSVEVVGTETQYF. The chain links TRBV29-1 to TRBJ2-5; D not resolved. CDR3 length: 13 residues. Germline values: CDR1 SQVTM, CDR2 ANQGSEA. The V and J ends lost 1 base and 4 bases respectively, with 10 bases between them. Full variable domain (missing parts from reference TRBV29-1 and TRBJ2-5): SAVISQKPSRDICQRGTSLTIQCQVDSQVTMMFWYRQQPGQSLTLIATANQGSEATYESGFVIDKFPISRPNLTFSTLTVSNMSPEDSSIYLCSVEVVGTETQYFGPGTRLLVL.